This T cell receptor (beta chain) was recovered during a study of T-cell memory formation after mild COVID-19. Turning to the study itself: Largely donor-specific TCR clusters were found.

This clonotype was detected many times. Its target is not known. CDR3 length: 19 residues. Germline trimming cut 0 bases from V and 7 bases from J; bases unmatched to any gene: 15. CDR1 is DFQATT, CDR2 SNEGSKA, per germline (reference sequence). The study, taken as a whole, reports: That cross-reactive memory joined was suggested by some responding clones appearing in pre-infection memory. The second-wave clones peaking on day 37 were not confirmed as SARS-CoV-2-specific. Most CD4+ clones that shrank were in CM and EM, while CD8+ ones turned up in EMRA.

Using its own MiXCR run on the 5' RACE reads, TCRdb lists one record per CDR3 protein. Of about 100,000 distinct CDR3 sequences listed, around 15% are singletons. This receptor was taken from a man aged 18 to 29 who had mild COVID-19 (a few samples of this study predate the infection). Cell type and time point are not known. Sequencing used PBMCs or a T cell subset sorted from them (not recorded which). The J gene is TRBJ2-2, the V gene TRBV20-1; 12 positions match TRBD1. The CDR3 loop is CSARDHQAVGQGANGELFF. CDR3 sequence (DNA): TGCAGTGCTAGAGATCATCAGGCGGTGGGACAGGGGGCTAACGGGGAGCTGTTTTTT.